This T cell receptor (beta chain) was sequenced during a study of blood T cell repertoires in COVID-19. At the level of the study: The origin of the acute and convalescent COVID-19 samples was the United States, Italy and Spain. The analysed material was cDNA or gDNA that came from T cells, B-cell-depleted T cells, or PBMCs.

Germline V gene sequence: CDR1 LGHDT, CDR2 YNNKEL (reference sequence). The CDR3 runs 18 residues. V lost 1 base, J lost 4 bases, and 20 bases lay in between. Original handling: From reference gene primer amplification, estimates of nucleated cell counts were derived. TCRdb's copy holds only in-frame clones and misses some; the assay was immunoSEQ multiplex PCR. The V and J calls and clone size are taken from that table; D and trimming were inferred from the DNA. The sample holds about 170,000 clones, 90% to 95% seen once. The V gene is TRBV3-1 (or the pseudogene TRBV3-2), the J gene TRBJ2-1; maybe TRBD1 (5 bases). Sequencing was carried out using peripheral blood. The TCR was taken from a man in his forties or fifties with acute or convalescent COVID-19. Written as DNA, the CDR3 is TGTGCCAGCAGCCAAGGAAGATACAATGACAGATCTTACAATGAGCAGTTCTTC. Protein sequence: CASSQGRYNDRSYNEQFF.